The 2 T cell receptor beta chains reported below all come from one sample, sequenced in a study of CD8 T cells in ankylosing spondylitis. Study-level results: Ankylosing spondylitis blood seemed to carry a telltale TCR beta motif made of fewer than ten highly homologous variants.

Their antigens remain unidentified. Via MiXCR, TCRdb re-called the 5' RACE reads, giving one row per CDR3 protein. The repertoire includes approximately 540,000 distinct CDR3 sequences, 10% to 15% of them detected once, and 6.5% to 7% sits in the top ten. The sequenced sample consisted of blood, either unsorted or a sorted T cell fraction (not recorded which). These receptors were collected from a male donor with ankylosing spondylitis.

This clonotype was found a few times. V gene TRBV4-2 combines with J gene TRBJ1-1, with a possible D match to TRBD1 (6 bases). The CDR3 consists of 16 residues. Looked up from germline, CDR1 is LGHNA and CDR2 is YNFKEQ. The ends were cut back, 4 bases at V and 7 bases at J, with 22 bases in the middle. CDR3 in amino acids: CASSRGLNRDTGEAFF. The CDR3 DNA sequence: TGTGCCAGCAGCCGCGGCCTAAACCGGGACACGGGTGAAGCTTTCTTT.

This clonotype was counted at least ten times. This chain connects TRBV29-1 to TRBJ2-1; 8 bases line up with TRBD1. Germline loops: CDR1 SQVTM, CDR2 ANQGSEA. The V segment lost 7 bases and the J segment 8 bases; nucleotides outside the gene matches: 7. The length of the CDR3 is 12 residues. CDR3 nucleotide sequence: TGCAGCGCCGGGACAGGTGTATATGAGCAGTTCTTC. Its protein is CSAGTGVYEQFF.